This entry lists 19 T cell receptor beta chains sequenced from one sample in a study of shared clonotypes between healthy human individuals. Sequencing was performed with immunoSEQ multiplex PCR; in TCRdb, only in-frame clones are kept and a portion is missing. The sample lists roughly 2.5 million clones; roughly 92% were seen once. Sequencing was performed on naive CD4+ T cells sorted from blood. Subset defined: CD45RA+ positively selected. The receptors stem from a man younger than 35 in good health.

The CDR3 here is CASSFSSVANEQFF. CDR3 bases: TGTGCCAGCAGCTTTTCCAGCGTTGCCAATGAGCAGTTCTTC. V usage is TRBV7-2 and J usage is TRBJ2-1; D is ambiguous. Germline CDR1 reads SGHTA; CDR2 reads FQGNSA. Trimming removed 3 bases at V and 6 bases at J, with 12 bases between. The CDR3 is 14 residues long.

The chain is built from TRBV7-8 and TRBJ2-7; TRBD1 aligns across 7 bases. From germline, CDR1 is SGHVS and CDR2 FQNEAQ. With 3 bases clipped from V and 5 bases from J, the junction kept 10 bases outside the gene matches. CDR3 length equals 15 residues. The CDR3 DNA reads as TGTGCCAGCAGCTTCATTGGGACAGTAAACGACGAGCAGTACTTC. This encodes CASSFIGTVNDEQYF.

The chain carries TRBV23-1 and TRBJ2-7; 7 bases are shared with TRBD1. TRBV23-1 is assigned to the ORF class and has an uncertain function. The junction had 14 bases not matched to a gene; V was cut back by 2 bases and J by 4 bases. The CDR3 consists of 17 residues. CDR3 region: CASSQIPPTGRGYEQYF. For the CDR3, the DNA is TGCGCCAGCAGTCAAATCCCCCCGACCGGCAGGGGGTACGAGCAGTACTTC.

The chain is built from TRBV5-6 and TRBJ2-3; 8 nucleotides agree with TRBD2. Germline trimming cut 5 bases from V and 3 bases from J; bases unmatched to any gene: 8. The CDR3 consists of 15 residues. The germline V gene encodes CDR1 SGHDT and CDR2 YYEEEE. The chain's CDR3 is CASREAGEGTDTQYF. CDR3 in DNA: TGTGCCAGCAGAGAAGCGGGGGAAGGGACAGATACGCAGTATTTT. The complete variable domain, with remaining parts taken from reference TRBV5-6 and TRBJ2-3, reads DAGVTQSPTHLIKTRGQQVTLRCSPKSGHDTVSWYQQALGQGPQFIFQYYEEEERQRGNFPDRFSGHQFPNYSSELNVNALLLGDSALYLCASREAGEGTDTQYFGPGTRLTVL.

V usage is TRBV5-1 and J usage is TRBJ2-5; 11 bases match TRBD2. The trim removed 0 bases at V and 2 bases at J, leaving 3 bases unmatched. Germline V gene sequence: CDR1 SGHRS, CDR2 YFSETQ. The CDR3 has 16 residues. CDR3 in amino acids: CASSLAIAGGQETQYF. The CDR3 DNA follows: TGCGCCAGCAGCTTGGCCATAGCGGGGGGGCAAGAGACCCAGTACTTC.

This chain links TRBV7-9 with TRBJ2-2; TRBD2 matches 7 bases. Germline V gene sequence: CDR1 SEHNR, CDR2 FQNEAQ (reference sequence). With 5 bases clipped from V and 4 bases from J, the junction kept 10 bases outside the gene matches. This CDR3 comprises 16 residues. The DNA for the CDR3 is TGTGCCAGCAGCCCTCTTGCGGGAGTAGGCACCGGGGAGCTGTTTTTT. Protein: CASSPLAGVGTGELFF.

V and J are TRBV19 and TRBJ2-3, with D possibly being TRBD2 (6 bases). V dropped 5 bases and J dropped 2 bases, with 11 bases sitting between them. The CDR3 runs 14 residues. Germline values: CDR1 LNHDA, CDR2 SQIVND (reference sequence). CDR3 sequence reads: CASSFGLNTDTQYF. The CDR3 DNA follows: TGTGCCAGTAGTTTCGGACTAAACACAGATACGCAGTATTTT. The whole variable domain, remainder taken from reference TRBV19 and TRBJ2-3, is DGGITQSPKYLFRKEGQNVTLSCEQNLNHDAMYWYRQDPGQGLRLIYYSQIVNDFQKGDIAEGYSVSREKKESFPLTVTSAQKNPTAFYLCASSFGLNTDTQYFGPGTRLTVL.

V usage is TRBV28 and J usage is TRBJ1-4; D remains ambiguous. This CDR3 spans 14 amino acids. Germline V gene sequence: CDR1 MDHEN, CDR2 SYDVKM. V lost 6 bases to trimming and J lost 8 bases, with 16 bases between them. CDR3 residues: CASRRPGGNEKLFF. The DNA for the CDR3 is TGTGCCAGCAGAAGACCCGGCGGGAACGAAAAACTGTTTTTT.

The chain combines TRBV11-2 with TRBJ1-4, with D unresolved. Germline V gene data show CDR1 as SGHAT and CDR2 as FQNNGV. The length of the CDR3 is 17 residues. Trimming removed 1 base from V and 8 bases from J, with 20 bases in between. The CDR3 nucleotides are TGTGCCAGCAGCTTAGGAGTTGGGCCACCTCCGGGGGAAAAACTGTTTTTT. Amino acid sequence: CASSLGVGPPPGEKLFF.

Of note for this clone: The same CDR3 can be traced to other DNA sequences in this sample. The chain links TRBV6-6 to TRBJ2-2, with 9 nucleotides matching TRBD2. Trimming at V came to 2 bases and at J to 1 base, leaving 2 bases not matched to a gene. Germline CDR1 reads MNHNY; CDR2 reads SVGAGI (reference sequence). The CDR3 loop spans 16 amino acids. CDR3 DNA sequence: TGTGCCAGCAGTTACCGAGCGGGAGGGAACACCGGGGAGCTGTTTTTT. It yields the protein CASSYRAGGNTGELFF.

The CDR3 region has the DNA TGTGCCAGTAGTATAGATTATGCTAGCGGGAATCGGGAGTATTTT. Protein product: CASSIDYASGNREYF. This sequence joins TRBV19 and TRBJ2-3; 9 bases are a match to TRBD2. There are 15 residues in the CDR3. The trim removed 0 bases at V and 13 bases at J, leaving 11 bases unmatched. The germline V gene has CDR1 LNHDA and CDR2 SQIVND (reference sequence).

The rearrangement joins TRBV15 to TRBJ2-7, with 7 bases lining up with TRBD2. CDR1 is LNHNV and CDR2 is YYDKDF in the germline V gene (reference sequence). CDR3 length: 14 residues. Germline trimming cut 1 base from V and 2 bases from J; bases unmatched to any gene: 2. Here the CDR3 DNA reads TGTGCCACCAGCAGAGGAGCGGGACCCTACGAGCAGTACTTC. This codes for CATSRGAGPYEQYF.

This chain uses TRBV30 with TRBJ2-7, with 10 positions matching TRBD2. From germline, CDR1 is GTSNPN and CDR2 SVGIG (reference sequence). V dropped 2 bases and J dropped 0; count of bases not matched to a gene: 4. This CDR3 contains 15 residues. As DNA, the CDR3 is TGTGCCTGGAGTTCCGGGACTAGCGTCTCCTACGAGCAGTACTTC. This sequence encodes CAWSSGTSVSYEQYF. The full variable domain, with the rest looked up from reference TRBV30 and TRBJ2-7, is SQTIHQWPATLVQPVGSPLSLECTVEGTSNPNLYWYRQAAGRGLQLLFYSVGIGQISSEVPQNLSASRPQDRQFILSSKKLLLSDSGFYLCAWSSGTSVSYEQYFGPGTRLTVT.

The CDR3 is CASSWTGGRETQYF. The CDR3 bases are TGTGCCAGCAGCTGGACAGGGGGCAGGGAGACCCAGTACTTC. The rearrangement joins TRBV28 to TRBJ2-5; 11 nucleotides match TRBD1. From germline, CDR1 is MDHEN and CDR2 SYDVKM. There are 14 residues in the CDR3. J gave up 5 bases and V 6 bases, and 5 bases lay outside the gene matches.

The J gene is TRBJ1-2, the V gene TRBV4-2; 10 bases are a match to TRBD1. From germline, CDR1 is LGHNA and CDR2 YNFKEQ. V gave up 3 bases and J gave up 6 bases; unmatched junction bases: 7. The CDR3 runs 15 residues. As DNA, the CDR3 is TGTGCCAGCAGCCAGGATCTGGACAGGGGGGATGGCTACACCTTC. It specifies CASSQDLDRGDGYTF.

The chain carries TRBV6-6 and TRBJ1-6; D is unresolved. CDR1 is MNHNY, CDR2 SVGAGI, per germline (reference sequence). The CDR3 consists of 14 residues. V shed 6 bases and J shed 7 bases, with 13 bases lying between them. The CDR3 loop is CASSRTGKNSPLHF. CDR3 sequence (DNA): TGTGCCAGCAGCAGGACCGGAAAGAATTCACCCCTCCACTTT.

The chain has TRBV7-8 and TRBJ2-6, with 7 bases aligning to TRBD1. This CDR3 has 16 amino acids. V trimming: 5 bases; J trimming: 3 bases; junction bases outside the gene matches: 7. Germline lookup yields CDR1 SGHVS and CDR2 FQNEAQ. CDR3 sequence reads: CASSPSDRVGANVLTF. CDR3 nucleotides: TGTGCCAGCAGCCCATCCGACAGGGTTGGGGCCAACGTCCTGACTTTC.

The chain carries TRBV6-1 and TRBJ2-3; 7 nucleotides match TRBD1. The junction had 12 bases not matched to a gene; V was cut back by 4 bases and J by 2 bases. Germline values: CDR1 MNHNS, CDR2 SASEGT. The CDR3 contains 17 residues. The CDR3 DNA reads TGTGCCAGCAGTGTAGAAGTACGGGACAGATACACAGATACGCAGTATTTT. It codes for CASSVEVRDRYTDTQYF.

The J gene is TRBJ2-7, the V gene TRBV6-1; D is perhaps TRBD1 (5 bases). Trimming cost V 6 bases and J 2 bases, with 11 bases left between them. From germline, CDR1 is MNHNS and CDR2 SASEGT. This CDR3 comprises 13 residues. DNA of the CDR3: TGTGCCAGCAGGGTTGACAGTCCCTACGAGCAGTACTTC. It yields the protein CASRVDSPYEQYF.